This T cell receptor beta chain was captured by sequencing in a study of blood T cell repertoires in COVID-19. For the study at large: Italy, Spain and the United States were the sources of the convalescent and acute COVID-19 samples.

The CDR3 loop spans 12 amino acids. The V end lost 5 bases, the J end lost 5 bases, and 8 bases lay between the germline ends. Before they entered the study, exposed participants had met a COVID-19 case within 2 weeks. Authors' analysis steps: Reference gene primer amplification yielded estimated nucleated cell counts. Clones were read by immunoSEQ multiplex PCR, and TCRdb kept only the in-frame ones, dropping some. V, J and clone size are those of that table, while D and trimming were read from the DNA. The sample shows a few hundred thousand clones, 91% of them seen only once. The gene calls are TRBV12-3 or TRBV12-4 and TRBJ2-3; a possible D gene is TRBD2 (5 bases). Sequencing was done on a sample of PBMCs or T cells enriched from blood (not recorded which). This clonotype was obtained from a woman aged 35 to 49 who had been exposed to COVID-19. The CDR3 loop reads CASSNGRDTQYF. CDR3 sequence (DNA): TGTGCCAGCAGTAATGGGAGAGATACGCAGTATTTT.